Listed here are 23 T cell receptor beta chains from one sample, sequenced in a study of T-cell reconstitution after alpha-beta-depleted transplantation in children listed by TCRdb under 2016. Library prep was done by PCR. The sequencer was an Illumina HiSeq 2500. To normalize quantification of the TCRbeta repertoire, the TCR libraries were built with molecular barcoding that relied on unique molecular identifiers. The public reads were reprocessed in TCRdb via fastp at Q25 and MiXCR, keeping in-frame beta chains. Rows are combined by CDR3 protein, so each entry shows the most common genes and DNA. The sample profile shows some 440,000 distinct CDR3 sequences; roughly 16% of them were found once. The ten most abundant clones make up about 32% of the sample. Explained via the paper, the treatment or condition label denotes: allogeneic hematopoietic cell transplantation with graft depleted of TCRalphabeta T cells and CD19 B cells.

The sample consisted of PBMCs, mostly from graft donor cells, taken 360 days after TCRalphabeta/CD19-depleted stem cell transplant. The receptors stem from a boy younger than two who had a stem cell transplant for Wiskott-Aldrich syndrome, so the T cells may come from the graft donor.

The chain joins TRBV18 to TRBJ2-3; D call uncertain. The germline V gene encodes CDR1 KGHSH and CDR2 LQKENI. V gave up 5 bases and J gave up 5 bases, with 8 bases separating them. There are 12 residues in the CDR3. CDR3 loop: CASSKRGDTQYF. The CDR3 region has the DNA TGTGCCAGCTCAAAACGAGGAGATACGCAGTATTTT.

This clonotype was recorded many times. This chain uses TRBV12-3 or TRBV12-4 with TRBJ2-1, with TRBD1 identical over 7 bases. With V trimmed by 5 bases and J by 7 bases, 5 bases remained unmatched. The CDR3 length is 13 residues. The CDR3 DNA sequence: TGTGCCAGCAGTAAGACAGGGTTTAATGAGCAGTTCTTC. It specifies CASSKTGFNEQFF.

This clonotype has at least ten counts. This chain links TRBV7-9 with TRBJ2-3; D may be TRBD1 (7 bases). The CDR3 extends over 14 amino acids. V was trimmed by 8 bases and J by 2 bases, leaving 14 bases between them. In germline, CDR1 is SEHNR, CDR2 FQNEAQ (reference sequence). The CDR3 nucleotides are TGTGCCAGCGGAGGGACAGTAGCCACAGATACGCAGTATTTT. Encoded protein: CASGGTVATDTQYF. Using reference TRBV7-9 and TRBJ2-3 for the parts outside the CDR3, the full variable domain is DTGVSQNPRHKITKRGQNVTFRCDPISEHNRLYWYRQTLGQGPEFLTYFQNEAQLEKSRLLSDRFSAERPKGSFSTLEIQRTEQGDSAMYLCASGGTVATDTQYFGPGTRLTVL.

The genes are TRBV12-3 or TRBV12-4 and TRBJ1-1; the D gene is possibly TRBD1 (6 bases). V was clipped by 1 base and J by 5 bases, with 8 bases between them. The CDR3 covers 13 residues. The CDR3 reads CASSLGDTTEAFF. The CDR3 DNA is TGTGCCAGCAGTTTAGGGGACACGACTGAAGCTTTCTTT.

This clonotype was counted only a few times. The chain employs TRBV5-1 and TRBJ2-7; no definite D call. This CDR3 region has 14 residues. CDR1 and CDR2 (germline): SGHRS, YFSETQ. The V end was cut by 5 bases, the J end by 0 bases, with 12 bases between. CDR3 amino acids: CASSSDPYSYEQYF. Here the CDR3 DNA reads TGCGCCAGCAGTTCCGACCCTTACTCCTACGAGCAGTACTTC.

This rearrangement joins TRBV7-9 to TRBJ2-7; D ambiguous. This CDR3 is built from 12 residues. Germline V gives CDR1 SEHNR, CDR2 FQNEAQ (reference sequence). V lost 2 bases, J lost 6 bases, and 8 bases lay in between. The CDR3 loop is CASSLYPGEQYF. The DNA of the CDR3 is TGTGCCAGCAGCTTATATCCGGGCGAGCAGTACTTC.

This clonotype has a handful of counts. V gene TRBV20-1 combines with J gene TRBJ2-4; TRBD2 matches at 12 bases. J lost 6 bases, V lost 5 bases, and 14 bases had no gene match. This CDR3 region has 17 residues. Per the germline V gene, CDR1 is DFQATT and CDR2 is SNEGSKA (reference sequence). CDR3 sequence reads: CSAARLAGEALGNIQYF. In DNA form, the CDR3 reads TGCAGTGCTGCACGACTAGCGGGAGAGGCTCTCGGAAACATTCAGTACTTC.

The chain recombines TRBV2 with TRBJ2-7; 7 nucleotides line up with TRBD1. Per germline, CDR1 SNHLY and CDR2 FYNNEI. The CDR3 sequence is 11 residues long. J was trimmed by 3 bases and V by 10 bases; bases with no gene match: 3. CDR3 sequence: CATGQFYEQYF. The CDR3 DNA follows: TGTGCCACGGGACAGTTCTACGAGCAGTACTTC. Together with reference TRBV2 and TRBJ2-7, the CDR3 gives the full variable domain: EPEVTQTPSHQVTQMGQEVILRCVPISNHLYFYWYRQILGQKVEFLVSFYNNEISEKSEIFDDQFSVERPDGSNFTLKIRSTKLEDSAMYFCATGQFYEQYFGPGTRLTVT.

This clonotype came up a few times. The DNA for the CDR3 is TGTGCCAGCAGCAAAGCCAGGACTAGCGGGCGCTACGAGCAGTACTTC. Translation: CASSKARTSGRYEQYF. V gene TRBV21-1 combines with J gene TRBJ2-7; the table calls TRBD2, which could not be checked here. TRBV21-1 is termed a pseudogene. The CDR3 covers 16 residues.

In its sample, this clonotype was seen many times. The CDR3 loop is CASSLGRLGAVETQYF. The CDR3 DNA is TGCGCCAGCAGCTTGGGTCGGCTGGGGGCTGTGGAGACCCAGTACTTC. The V and J genes are TRBV5-1 and TRBJ2-5; maybe TRBD1 (6 bases). The CDR3 length is 16 residues. Per germline, CDR1 SGHRS and CDR2 YFSETQ. V lost 0 bases and J 5 bases, leaving 17 bases between the germline ends.

V usage is TRBV5-1 and J usage is TRBJ1-2; no firm D call. The CDR3 runs to 14 residues. V lost 2 bases and J lost 5, with 13 bases in between. Germline V gene data show CDR1 as SGHRS and CDR2 as YFSETQ. The CDR3 nucleotides read TGCGCCAGCAGCTTAATCGGAGCCAATTATGGCTACACCTTC. It translates to CASSLIGANYGYTF.

V and J are TRBV18 and TRBJ2-1; 7 bases match TRBD2. The CDR3 sequence is 15 residues long. The trim removed 2 bases at V and 5 bases at J, leaving 6 bases unmatched. The V gene's germline CDR1 is KGHSH and CDR2 LQKENI. CDR3 sequence reads: CASSPKILADNEQFF. Written as DNA, the CDR3 is TGTGCCAGCTCACCAAAGATTCTAGCGGACAATGAGCAGTTCTTC. Together with reference TRBV18 and TRBJ2-1, the CDR3 gives the full variable domain: NAGVMQNPRHLVRRRGQEARLRCSPMKGHSHVYWYRQLPEEGLKFMVYLQKENIIDESGMPKERFSAEFPKEGPSILRIQQVVRGDSAAYFCASSPKILADNEQFFGPGTRLTVL.

The chain uses TRBV4-3 and TRBJ2-7; 8 positions agree with TRBD2. V shed 0 bases, J shed 3 bases, and the junction held 7 bases outside the gene matches. The CDR3 extends over 16 amino acids. The V gene's germline CDR1 is LGHNA and CDR2 YSLEER. The CDR3 DNA follows: TGCGCCAGCAGCCAAGATCCCGGGACTAGAGGCTACGAGCAGTACTTC. This translates into CASSQDPGTRGYEQYF.

This clonotype appeared a few times. The chain is built from TRBV24-1 and TRBJ2-3, with 9 bases that match TRBD1. The J segment lost 4 bases and the V segment lost 6 bases, leaving 4 bases of the junction unmatched. The germline V gene encodes CDR1 KGHDR and CDR2 SFDVKD. This CDR3 region has 14 residues. The CDR3 reads CATSSTGGPDTQYF. The CDR3 DNA sequence: TGTGCCACCAGTAGTACAGGGGGCCCAGATACGCAGTATTTT.

The table lists this clonotype with many counts. The rearrangement joins TRBV3-1 to TRBJ2-1, with 7 bases matching TRBD1. CDR3 length: 16 amino acids. Germline trimming cut 4 bases from V and 4 bases from J; bases unmatched to any gene: 10. Germline CDR1 reads LGHDT; CDR2 reads YNNKEL (reference sequence). CDR3 nucleotide sequence: TGTGCCAGCAGCCCCCCCGGGACAGTTTTTTACAATGAGCAGTTCTTC. This encodes CASSPPGTVFYNEQFF.

In its sample, this clonotype was seen a few times. This chain uses TRBV5-1 with TRBJ2-7; D not certain. Germline CDR1 reads SGHRS; CDR2 reads YFSETQ. Trimming cost V 1 base and J 1 base, with 6 bases left between them. The length of the CDR3 is 13 residues. For the CDR3, the DNA is TGCGCCAGCAGCTTGCGGAATTCCTACGAGCAGTACTTC. Translation: CASSLRNSYEQYF.

The rearrangement joins TRBV5-1 to TRBJ2-7; 7 nucleotides agree with TRBD2. The V gene end was trimmed by 8 bases and the J gene end by 2 bases; junction bases not matched to a gene: 10. Germline V lookup: CDR1 SGHRS, CDR2 YFSETQ. The CDR3 length is 14 residues. The CDR3 bases are TGCGCCAGTACCGAGACCGGGACTACCTACGAGCAGTACTTC. This codes for CASTETGTTYEQYF.

V is TRBV6-5 and J is TRBJ2-3; D assignment may be TRBD1 or TRBD2 (5 bases each). V was trimmed by 2 bases and J by 1 base, leaving 10 bases between them. Looked up from germline, CDR1 is MNHEY and CDR2 is SVGAGI. The CDR3 loop spans 15 amino acids. CDR3 coding DNA: TGTGCCAGCAGTTACAGACGAGGGGGCACAGATACGCAGTATTTT. The encoded protein is CASSYRRGGTDTQYF.

The chain uses TRBV5-5 and TRBJ1-2; TRBD1 matches at 7 bases. J was trimmed by 6 bases and V by 2 bases; bases with no gene match: 7. CDR3 length equals 14 residues. Germline CDR1 SGHKS, CDR2 YYEKEE (reference sequence). The CDR3 DNA follows: TGTGCCAGCAGCTTCCGACGACAGGGAGATGGCTACACCTTC. Its translation: CASSFRRQGDGYTF.

Remarks on this clonotype: The junction departs from germline at one end; a sequencing error may be responsible. The V gene is TRBV3-1, the J gene TRBJ2-1, with 8 bases that match TRBD1. The CDR3 consists of 18 residues. Germline loops: CDR1 LGHDT, CDR2 YNNKEL (reference sequence). This CDR3 reads CACSLTPKGQEKKNEQFF. Here the CDR3 DNA reads TGTGCCTGCAGTCTCACCCCGAAGGGACAGGAAAAGAAAAATGAGCAGTTCTTC.

The chain combines TRBV2 with TRBJ2-5; 13 bases map to TRBD2. The germline V gene encodes CDR1 SNHLY and CDR2 FYNNEI. The CDR3 totals 15 residues. Trimming removed 7 bases from V and 5 bases from J; junction bases left unmatched: 7. The CDR3 is CASIRTSGGGETQYF. CDR3 nucleotide sequence: TGTGCCAGCATTCGGACTAGCGGGGGTGGGGAGACCCAGTACTTC.

This clonotype has just a few counts. This sequence joins TRBV4-2 and TRBJ2-4; TRBD1 might be the D (7 bases). Between the trimmed V and J ends, which lost 4 bases and 2 bases, there was a span of 21 bases. The CDR3 runs to 18 residues. From germline, CDR1 is LGHNA and CDR2 YNFKEQ. CDR3 DNA sequence: TGTGCCAGCAGCCCAATCCTTACAGGGGAGGACTCCAAAAACATTCAGTACTTC. This encodes CASSPILTGEDSKNIQYF.

This clonotype was seen a few times. This chain connects TRBV10-3 to TRBJ2-2, with TRBD2 matching 7 bases. After removal of 7 bases from V and 4 bases from J, the junction contained 3 bases not matched to a gene. From germline, CDR1 is ENHRY and CDR2 SYGVKD. The CDR3 runs to 13 residues. CDR3 bases: TGTGCCATCACGGGGGGTCCCACCGGGGAGCTGTTTTTT. It codes for CAITGGPTGELFF.